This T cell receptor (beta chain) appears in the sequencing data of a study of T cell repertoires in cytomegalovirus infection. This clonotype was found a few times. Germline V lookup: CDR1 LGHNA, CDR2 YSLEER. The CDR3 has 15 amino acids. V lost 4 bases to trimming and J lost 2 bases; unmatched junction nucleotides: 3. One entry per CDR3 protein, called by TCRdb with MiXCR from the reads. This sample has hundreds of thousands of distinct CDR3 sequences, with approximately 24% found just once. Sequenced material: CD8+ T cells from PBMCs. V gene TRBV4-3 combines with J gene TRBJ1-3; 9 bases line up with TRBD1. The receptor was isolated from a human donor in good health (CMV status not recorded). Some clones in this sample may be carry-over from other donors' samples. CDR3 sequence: CASSLGTGPGNTIYF. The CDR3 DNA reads TGCGCCAGCAGCCTGGGGACAGGGCCTGGAAACACCATATATTTT.